The clone carrying this TCR beta chain was observed at least ten times. Its target is not known. The data are from a study of regulatory T cells in long-lasting Graves disease. CDR1 and CDR2 (germline): SGHRS, YFSETQ. The CDR3 spans 12 residues. The V and J ends lost 5 bases and 7 bases respectively, with 7 bases between them. Relying on iRepertoire HTBI primers and Arm-PCR of CDR3 regions, the team built TCR beta libraries. Each CDR3 protein is one row after TCRdb ran MiXCR on the multiplex PCR reads. The sample shows around 460,000 distinct CDR3 sequences, roughly a fifth of them seen only once. Specified time point: persistent/refractory GD, antithyroid drugs over 5 years with positive TRAb. From RNA extracted from PBMCs, the TCR library was made. Regarding the study as a whole: Patients with persistent Graves' had lower TCR diversity than newly diagnosed patients. The number of shared public clonotypes was higher in persistent patients (around 2,700) than new patients (just over 950).

The TCR was taken from a female donor with Graves disease. This chain uses TRBV5-1 with TRBJ1-6; D is unresolved. This material consisted of peripheral blood mononuclear cells (PBMCs), taken when the disease was refractory, from a patient treated with antithyroid drugs. CDR3 in DNA: TGCGCCAGCAGTGTCGGGAATTCACCCCTCCACTTT. Its translation is CASSVGNSPLHF.